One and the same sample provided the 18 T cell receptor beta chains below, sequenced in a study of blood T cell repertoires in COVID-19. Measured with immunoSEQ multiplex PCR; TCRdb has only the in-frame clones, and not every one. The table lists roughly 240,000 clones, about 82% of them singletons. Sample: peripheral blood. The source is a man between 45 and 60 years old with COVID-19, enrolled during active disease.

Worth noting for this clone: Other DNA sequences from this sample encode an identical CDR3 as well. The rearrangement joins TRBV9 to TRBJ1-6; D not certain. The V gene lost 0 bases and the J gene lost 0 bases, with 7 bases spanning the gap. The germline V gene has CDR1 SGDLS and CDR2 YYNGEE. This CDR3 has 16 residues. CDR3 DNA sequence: TGTGCCAGCAGCGTAGGAGGGAGCTCCTATAATTCACCCCTCCACTTT. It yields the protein CASSVGGSSYNSPLHF.

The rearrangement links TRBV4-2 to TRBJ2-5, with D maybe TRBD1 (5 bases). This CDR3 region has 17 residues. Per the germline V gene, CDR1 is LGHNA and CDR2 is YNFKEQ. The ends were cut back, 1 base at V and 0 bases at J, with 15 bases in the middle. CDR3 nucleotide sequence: TGTGCCAGCAGCCAAGTTCGCGGCAGGGCGTACCAAGAGACCCAGTACTTC. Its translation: CASSQVRGRAYQETQYF.

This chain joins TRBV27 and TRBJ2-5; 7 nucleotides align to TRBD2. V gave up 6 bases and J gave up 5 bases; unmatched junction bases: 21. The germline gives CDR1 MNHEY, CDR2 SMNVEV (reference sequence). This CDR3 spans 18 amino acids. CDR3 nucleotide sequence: TGTGCCAGCAGGTTCCCCCTCTTATCCAGCGGGGCGGGGGAGACCCAGTACTTC. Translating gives CASRFPLLSSGAGETQYF.

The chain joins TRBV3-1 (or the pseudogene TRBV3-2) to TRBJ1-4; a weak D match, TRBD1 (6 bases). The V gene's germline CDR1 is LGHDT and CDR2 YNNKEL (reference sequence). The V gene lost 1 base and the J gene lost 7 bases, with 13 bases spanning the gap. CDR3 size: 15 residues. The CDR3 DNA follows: TGTGCCAGCAGCCAAGTCAGGGGAGGGGGTGAAAAACTGTTTTTT. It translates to CASSQVRGGGEKLFF.

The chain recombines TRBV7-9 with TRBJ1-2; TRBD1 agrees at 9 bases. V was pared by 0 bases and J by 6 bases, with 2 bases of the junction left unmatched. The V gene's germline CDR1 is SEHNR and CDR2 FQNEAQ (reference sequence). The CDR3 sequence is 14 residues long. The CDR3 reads CASSLAGTGHGYTF. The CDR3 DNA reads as TGTGCCAGCAGCTTAGCCGGGACAGGGCATGGCTACACCTTC.

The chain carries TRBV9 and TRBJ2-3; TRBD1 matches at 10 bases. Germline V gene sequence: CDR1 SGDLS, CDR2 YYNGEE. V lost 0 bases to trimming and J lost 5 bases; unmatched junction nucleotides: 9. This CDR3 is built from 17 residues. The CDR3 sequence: CASSVGSQGQGRDTQYF. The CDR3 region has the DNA TGTGCCAGCAGCGTAGGCTCCCAGGGACAGGGGAGAGATACGCAGTATTTT.

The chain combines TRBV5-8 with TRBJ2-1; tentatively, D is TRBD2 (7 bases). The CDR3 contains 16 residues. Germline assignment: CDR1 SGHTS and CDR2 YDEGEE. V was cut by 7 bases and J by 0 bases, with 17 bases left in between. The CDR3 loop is CASLDAGAVSYNEQFF. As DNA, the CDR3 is TGTGCCAGCCTAGATGCGGGGGCGGTCTCCTACAATGAGCAGTTCTTC. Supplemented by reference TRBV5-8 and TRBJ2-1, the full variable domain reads EAGVTQSPTHLIKTRGQQATLRCSPISGHTSVYWYQQALGLGLQFLLWYDEGEERNRGNFPPRFSGRQFPNYSSELNVNALELEDSALYLCASLDAGAVSYNEQFFGPGTRLTVL.

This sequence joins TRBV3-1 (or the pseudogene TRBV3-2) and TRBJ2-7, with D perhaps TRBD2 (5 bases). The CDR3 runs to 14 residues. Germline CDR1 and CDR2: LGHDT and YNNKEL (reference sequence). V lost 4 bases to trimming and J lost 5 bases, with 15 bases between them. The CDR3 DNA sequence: TGTGCCAGCAGCCTCGGACTCCCCTCAGACGAGCAGTACTTC. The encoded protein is CASSLGLPSDEQYF.

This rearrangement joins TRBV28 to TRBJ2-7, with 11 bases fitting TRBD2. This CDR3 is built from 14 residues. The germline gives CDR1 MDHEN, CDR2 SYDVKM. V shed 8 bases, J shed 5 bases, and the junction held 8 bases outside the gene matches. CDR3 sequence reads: CASLTSGGIDEQYF. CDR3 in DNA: TGTGCCAGCCTAACTAGCGGGGGTATCGACGAGCAGTACTTC.

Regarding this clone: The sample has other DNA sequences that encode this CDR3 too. The CDR3: CASSLGQGSYGYTF. The CDR3 nucleotides read TGCGCCAGCAGCTTGGGACAGGGTTCCTATGGCTACACCTTC. The rearrangement uses TRBV5-1 and TRBJ1-2; 7 bases are a match to TRBD1. The CDR3 runs 14 residues. Germline V gene sequence: CDR1 SGHRS, CDR2 YFSETQ. V shed 0 bases, J shed 4 bases, and the junction held 3 bases outside the gene matches.

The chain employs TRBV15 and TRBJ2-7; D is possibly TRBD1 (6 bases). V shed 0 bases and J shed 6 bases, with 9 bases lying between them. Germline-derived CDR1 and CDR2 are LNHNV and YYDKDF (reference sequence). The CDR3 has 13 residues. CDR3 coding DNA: TGTGCCACCAGCAGAGATACAGGGCGCGAGCAGTACTTC. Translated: CATSRDTGREQYF.

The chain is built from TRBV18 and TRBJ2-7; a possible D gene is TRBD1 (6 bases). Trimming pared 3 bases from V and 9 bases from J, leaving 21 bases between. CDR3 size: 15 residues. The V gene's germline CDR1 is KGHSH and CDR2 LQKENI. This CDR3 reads CASSPIKTGPLGQYF. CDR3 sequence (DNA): TGTGCCAGCTCACCGATAAAGACAGGCCCCCTGGGGCAGTACTTC.

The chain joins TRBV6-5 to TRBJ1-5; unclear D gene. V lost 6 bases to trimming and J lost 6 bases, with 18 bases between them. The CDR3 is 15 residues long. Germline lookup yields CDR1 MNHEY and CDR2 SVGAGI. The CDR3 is CASSQTGRPGQPQHF. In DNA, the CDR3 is TGTGCCAGCAGCCAGACTGGTCGTCCGGGTCAGCCCCAGCATTTT.

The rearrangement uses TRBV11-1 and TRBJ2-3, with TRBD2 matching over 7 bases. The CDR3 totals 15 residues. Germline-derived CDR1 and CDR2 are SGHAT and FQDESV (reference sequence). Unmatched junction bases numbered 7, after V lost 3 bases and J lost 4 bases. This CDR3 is CASSFLAARSDTQYF. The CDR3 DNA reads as TGTGCCAGCAGCTTCCTAGCGGCTCGCTCAGATACGCAGTATTTT.

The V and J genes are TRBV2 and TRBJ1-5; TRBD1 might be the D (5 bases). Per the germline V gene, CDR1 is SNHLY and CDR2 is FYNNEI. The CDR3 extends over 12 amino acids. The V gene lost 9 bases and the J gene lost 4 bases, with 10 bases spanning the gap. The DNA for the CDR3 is TGTGCCAGTAAAGACAGTAATCAGCCCCAGCATTTT. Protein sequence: CASKDSNQPQHF. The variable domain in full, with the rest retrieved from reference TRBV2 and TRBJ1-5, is EPEVTQTPSHQVTQMGQEVILRCVPISNHLYFYWYRQILGQKVEFLVSFYNNEISEKSEIFDDQFSVERPDGSNFTLKIRSTKLEDSAMYFCASKDSNQPQHFGDGTRLSIL.

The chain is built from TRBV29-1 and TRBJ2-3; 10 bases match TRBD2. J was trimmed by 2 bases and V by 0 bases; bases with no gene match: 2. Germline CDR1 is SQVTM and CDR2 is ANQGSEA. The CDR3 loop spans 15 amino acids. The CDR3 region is CSVEELAGTTDTQYF. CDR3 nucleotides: TGCAGCGTTGAAGAACTAGCGGGGACCACAGATACGCAGTATTTT.

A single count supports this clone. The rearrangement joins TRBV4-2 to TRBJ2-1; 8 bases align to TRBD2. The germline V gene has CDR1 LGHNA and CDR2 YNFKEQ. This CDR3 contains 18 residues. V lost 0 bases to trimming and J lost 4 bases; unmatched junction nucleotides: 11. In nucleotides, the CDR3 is TGTGCCAGCAGCCAAGATGGGGGTAGCGGGGTTATTTACAATGAGCAGTTCTTC. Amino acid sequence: CASSQDGGSGVIYNEQFF.

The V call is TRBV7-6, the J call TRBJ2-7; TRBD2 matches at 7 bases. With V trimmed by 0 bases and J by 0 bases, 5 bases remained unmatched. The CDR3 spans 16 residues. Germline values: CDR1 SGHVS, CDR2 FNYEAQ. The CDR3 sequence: CASSLAQAGSSYEQYF. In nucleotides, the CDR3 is TGTGCCAGCAGCTTAGCGCAAGCGGGGAGCTCCTACGAGCAGTACTTC.